This T cell receptor beta chain derives from a study of blood T cell repertoires in COVID-19. Whole-study context: The samples span acute and convalescent COVID-19 from the United States, Italy and Spain.

Symptom resolution, clearance, or two negative PCRs marked donors in Cohort 3 as recovered. Methods used by the authors: Amplification of reference gene primers provided the estimated nucleated cell counts. Clones were sequenced by immunoSEQ multiplex PCR, and TCRdb holds only the in-frame ones, with some missing. The D gene and trimming were derived from the DNA, and the V and J assignments and clone size from that table. The data contain more than 150,000 clones, about four fifths of them singletons. Germline assignment: CDR1 SGDLS and CDR2 YYNGEE. V was shortened by 2 bases and J by 6 bases, with 17 bases between the two germline ends. This CDR3 contains 15 residues.

This TCR derives from a man in his forties who had recovered from COVID-19. The chain joins TRBV9 to TRBJ1-1, with a possible D match to TRBD1 (5 bases). The source material was PBMCs or T cells enriched from blood (not recorded which). DNA of the CDR3: TGTGCCAGCAGCGTTGGGACCCCACGGGAGGCTGAAGCTTTCTTT. Its translation: CASSVGTPREAEAFF.